This T cell receptor (beta chain) comes out of a study of blood T cell repertoires in COVID-19. The overall study: Sites across the United States, Italy and Spain contributed samples from acute and convalescent COVID-19. The analysed material was cDNA or gDNA that came from T cells, B-cell-depleted T cells, or PBMCs.

CDR1 is MDHEN and CDR2 is SYDVKM in the germline V gene. The CDR3 length is 18 residues. Unmatched junction bases numbered 12, after V lost 3 bases and J lost 4 bases. In the source study's methods: It was from reference gene primer amplification that nucleated cell counts were estimated. Here immunoSEQ multiplex PCR was the method, and the copy in TCRdb shows in-frame clones only, minus some. V, J and clone size derive from that table, while D and trimming were established from the DNA sequence. The table has about 27,000 clones, approximately 83% seen once; the top ten hold less than 30%. Sequenced: peripheral blood. This clonotype was sampled from a man between 65 and 79 years old with active COVID-19. The V and J genes are TRBV28 and TRBJ2-7, with 13 bases identical to TRBD2. In nucleotides, the CDR3 is TGTGCCAGCAGTTTCCCCCGAGGGGGGACTAGCGGGATGTACGAGCAGTACTTC. Translated, it gives CASSFPRGGTSGMYEQYF.